This record covers a single T cell receptor (beta chain). The CDR3 has 16 amino acids. V was clipped by 5 bases and J by 0 bases; unmatched bases: 5. Germline V lookup: CDR1 ENHRY, CDR2 SYGVKD. Via MiXCR, TCRdb re-called the PCR reads, giving one row per CDR3 protein. The sample contains around 15,000 distinct CDR3 sequences, 66% of which appear only once. The data were obtained in a study of vaccination and CD4 T cells after COVID-19. Study information: Convalescent patients had positive nasal swab PCR results for SARS-CoV-2. Disease was mild in roughly 10 and severe in one. Convalescent participants consisted of six males and four females, two being Hispanic. Participants, all vaccine recipients, received two doses of either BNT162b2 or mRNA-1273.

The sequencing used CD4+ T cells from blood, collected after SARS-CoV-2 vaccination. The genes are TRBV10-3 and TRBJ2-3, with 10 nucleotides matching TRBD2. This clonotype was obtained from a human donor who had recovered from COVID-19. The CDR3 loop is CAISLQTSGSTDTQYF. CDR3 DNA sequence: TGTGCCATCAGTCTACAGACTAGCGGGAGCACAGATACGCAGTATTTT.